This T cell receptor beta chain was captured in a study of T cells in Graves' hyperthyroidism and ophthalmopathy. The CDR3 has 13 amino acids. V lost 5 bases to trimming and J lost 4 bases; unmatched junction nucleotides: 4. From germline, CDR1 is MNHNS and CDR2 SASEGT. Hyperthyroidism patients were newly diagnosed, had disease duration under 2 months, and were aged 18 to 65 years. This clonotype has at least ten counts. TCR beta CDR3 sequences were amplified from RNA transcripts. An initial round of RT-PCR targeting the TCR CDR3 relied on the HTBI primer set. TCRdb reprocessed the multiplex PCR reads with MiXCR, giving one entry per CDR3 protein. The sample lists some 700,000 distinct CDR3 sequences, 17% occurring once.

The chain couples TRBV6-1 to TRBJ1-1; 7 positions match TRBD1. The receptor's source is a man between 45 and 60 years old with Graves' hyperthyroidism. Sequenced material: blood. The CDR3 loop is CASSRQGPTEAFF. CDR3 sequence (DNA): TGTGCCAGCAGTAGACAGGGCCCCACTGAAGCTTTCTTT.